A single TCR beta chain is shown here with its context. This entry belongs to a study of control samples from healthy donors and cancer patients. Using immunoSEQ multiplex PCR, the repertoire was profiled, and TCRdb retains in-frame clones only, with some absent. This sample has 75,000 to 95,000 clones, with approximately 90% found just once. Trimming took off 1 base at V and 2 bases at J, with 11 bases between the two ends. Germline V gene data show CDR1 as ENHRY and CDR2 as SYGVKD. This CDR3 region has 16 residues. The sequence derives from a woman in her forties or fifties in good health. Source material: blood. The rearrangement links TRBV10-3 to TRBJ2-2, with D possibly called TRBD1 or TRBD2 (5 bases each). This chain's CDR3 is CAISEWDPHNTGELFF. The CDR3 DNA reads as TGTGCCATCAGTGAGTGGGACCCTCATAACACCGGGGAGCTGTTTTTT.